One T cell receptor (beta chain) is described in this entry. Its antigen is currently not known. The sample is drawn from a study of monozygotic twins with inflammatory bowel disease (dated by TCRdb to between 2018 and 2020). About the full investigation: A total of about 28 monozygotic twin pairs were included in the full study, comprising nine German pairs (four IBD-concordant, five IBD-discordant) and 19 IBD-discordant Danish pairs. The search for disease-associated traits relied mainly on comparing IBD patients with their genetically identical healthy co-twins within discordant pairs. Each individual had, on average, about 151 000 unique TCRalpha sequences and 181 000 unique TCRbeta sequences available for analysis. General study outcomes and caveats: Concordant and discordant twins showed no difference in repertoire similarity, possibly because of limited statistical power. Fewer clonotypes were shared with other individuals by IBD patients than by healthy twins, most markedly in patients showing signs of disease activity. Differing immunosuppressive treatments among patients may have added background noise and inter-individual variability to the repertoires. Measured by the inverse Simpson index, TCRbeta repertoire diversity was lower in IBD patients than in their healthy co-twins. The analysis was unable to tell different T cell subtypes apart. The results gave no support for a single strong signal or clonotype linked to IBD.

The CDR3, from cysteine to phenylalanine, totals 16 residues. No DNA is recorded. The germline V gene supplies CDR1 MDHEN and CDR2 SYDVKM. Receptor libraries were prepared by 5' RACE. Each TCR library was prepared from about 4,000 ng of total RNA. For each sample, cDNA synthesis with SMARTScribe reverse transcriptase was split into eight separate reactions. During cDNA synthesis, unique molecular identifiers containing a 6-nucleotide sample barcode were introduced by template switching. Amplification of TCRalpha and TCRbeta cDNA involved two nested PCRs of 16 and 9 cycles, and each PCR was followed by bead purification. Before amplification, the cDNA was treated with uracil DNA-glycosylase and purified using the QIAquick PCR purification kit. In the second PCR, Illumina TruSeq-compatible adapters and sample-specific barcodes were added. TapeStation and Qubit were used to check library quality and concentration, and 4 to 6.5 ng of each library went into the pool. Sequencing of pooled libraries was carried out on an Illumina HiSeq2500 single-index Rapid Run using 2 x 100 bp reads and custom sequencing primers. Turning to the authors' computational methods: MiGEC version 1.2.6 was used for UMI-based consensus assembly to correct PCR and sequencing errors. MiXCR version 2.1.1 handled V(D)J alignment, clonotype assembly and CDR3 extraction. Gene usage, clonotype sharing and MAIT/NKT TCR abundance were normalised by analysing the top 1000, 10 000 and 20 000 clonotypes per sample. Diversity was computed as the inverse Simpson index with the vegan R package after downsampling to 27 000 UMIs. Statistical testing used paired Mann-Whitney U tests on the discordant twin pairs and applied Benjamini-Hochberg correction for multiple testing. TCRdb reprocessed the reads, so every CDR3 protein sequence counts as one entry and DNA is not shown. Here the V and J calls rest on TCRdb's processing, not on the authors' analysis. The record for this sample contains over 100,000 distinct CDR3 sequences. The biggest ten clones account for around 12% of the sample.

An approximately 2.3 ml peripheral blood sample was drawn into PAXgene tubes per donor and stored at -80°C. Without any T cell sorting, total RNA was extracted from whole blood using the PAXgene blood miRNA kit on an automated QIAcube. Deep TCRalpha and TCRbeta repertoire profiling with unique molecular barcoding was performed on peripheral blood of monozygotic twin pairs concordant or discordant for inflammatory bowel disease. For every twin pair, smoking habits were documented, and each individual was categorised as a current, former or never smoker. The chain links TRBV28 with TRBJ2-5; TCRdb gives TRBD2 as the D gene, but with no DNA this cannot be confirmed. This TCR was recovered from a human donor with ulcerative colitis or Crohn's disease, or a healthy co-twin of an affected twin (not recorded which). What was sequenced was blood. CDR3 sequence: CASSDYGTSVKETQYF.